These T cell receptor beta chains were read from a single sample in a study of post-analysis software for immune sequencing data. A single record per CDR3 protein comes from TCRdb applying MiXCR to the PCR reads. In the table there are about 820,000 distinct CDR3 sequences, roughly half of which are singletons. The specimen sequenced was blood. Every receptor here comes from a girl aged 5-17 years with multiple sclerosis. CDR3s include the opening cysteine and the closing phenylalanine or tryptophan. Fields, in order: D gene, CDR3 length, clone size, J gene, V gene, CDR3 protein, CDR3 DNA. The D gene is left open where the match is weak. Clone size is given for some rows only: seen once, a few or many times, or a class if the clone is expanded.

d_call: NA; cdr3_length: 15; clone_size: few; j_call: TRBJ1-2; v_call: TRBV6-1; cdr3_aa: CAGNKEGVSTYGYTF; cdr3_nt: TGTGCCGGGAATAAGGAGGGGGTTTCTACCTATGGCTACACCTTC
d_call: NA; cdr3_length: 16; clone_size: NA; j_call: TRBJ2-3; v_call: TRBV3-1; cdr3_aa: CASSQGTGASTDTQYF; cdr3_nt: TGTGCCAGCAGCCAAGGGACGGGGGCAAGCACAGATACGCAGTATTTT
d_call: TRBD2; cdr3_length: 15; clone_size: NA; j_call: TRBJ2-7; v_call: TRBV6-1; cdr3_aa: CASRTGASGRYEQYF; cdr3_nt: TGTGCCAGCAGAACTGGGGCTAGCGGGAGGTACGAGCAGTACTTC
d_call: TRBD2; cdr3_length: 17; clone_size: few; j_call: TRBJ2-1; v_call: TRBV29-1; cdr3_aa: CSTRGQDGTSGTREQFF; cdr3_nt: TGCAGCACAAGGGGACAGGACGGGACTAGCGGGACGCGGGAGCAGTTCTTC
d_call: NA; cdr3_length: 16; clone_size: NA; j_call: TRBJ1-4; v_call: TRBV12-3/TRBV12-4; cdr3_aa: CASSFIGRRVDEKLFF; cdr3_nt: TGTGCCAGCAGTTTTATTGGGCGCCGGGTTGATGAAAAACTGTTTTTT
d_call: NA; cdr3_length: 12; clone_size: NA; j_call: TRBJ2-7; v_call: TRBV5-1; cdr3_aa: CASSFDSHEQYF; cdr3_nt: TGCGCCAGCAGCTTTGACAGCCACGAGCAGTACTTC
d_call: NA; cdr3_length: 15; clone_size: NA; j_call: TRBJ1-2; v_call: TRBV28; cdr3_aa: CASSLGTGASYGYTF; cdr3_nt: TGTGCCAGCAGCCTCGGGACGGGCGCCAGCTATGGCTACACCTTC
d_call: NA; cdr3_length: 12; clone_size: few; j_call: TRBJ2-4; v_call: TRBV29-1; cdr3_aa: CSVRELMGIQYF; cdr3_nt: TGCAGCGTTAGGGAGCTCATGGGCATTCAGTACTTC
d_call: NA; cdr3_length: 19; clone_size: NA; j_call: TRBJ2-5; v_call: TRBV11-2; cdr3_aa: CASSLAPYRDSGVSREQYF; cdr3_nt: TGTGCCAGCAGCTTAGCACCTTACAGGGACTCCGGAGTCTCAAGGGAGCAGTACTTC
d_call: TRBD2; cdr3_length: 15; clone_size: NA; j_call: TRBJ2-1; v_call: TRBV7-6; cdr3_aa: CASSLRTSGSDEQFF; cdr3_nt: TGTGCCAGCAGCCTGCGAACTAGCGGGAGTGATGAGCAGTTCTTC
d_call: TRBD2; cdr3_length: 14; clone_size: NA; j_call: TRBJ2-7; v_call: TRBV5-1; cdr3_aa: CASSRAGDAYEQYF; cdr3_nt: TGCGCCAGCAGCAGGGCGGGAGACGCCTACGAGCAGTACTTC
d_call: NA; cdr3_length: 14; clone_size: NA; j_call: TRBJ1-2; v_call: TRBV12-5; cdr3_aa: CASGLVGLELGYTF; cdr3_nt: TGTGCTAGTGGTTTGGTAGGCCTGGAACTTGGCTACACCTTC
d_call: TRBD1; cdr3_length: 13; clone_size: NA; j_call: TRBJ2-7; v_call: TRBV29-1; cdr3_aa: CSVVFSGGREQYF; cdr3_nt: TGCAGCGTTGTATTTTCAGGGGGACGCGAGCAGTACTTC
d_call: TRBD1; cdr3_length: 15; clone_size: NA; j_call: TRBJ1-1; v_call: TRBV7-3; cdr3_aa: CASTPGRGLGTEAFF; cdr3_nt: TGTGCCAGCACCCCAGGGAGGGGGCTCGGCACTGAAGCTTTCTTT
d_call: NA; cdr3_length: 16; clone_size: NA; j_call: TRBJ1-3; v_call: TRBV12-5; cdr3_aa: CASGPGFLGSGNTIYF; cdr3_nt: TGTGCTAGTGGTCCGGGTTTTTTGGGCTCTGGAAACACCATATATTTT
d_call: NA; cdr3_length: 13; clone_size: NA; j_call: TRBJ2-1; v_call: TRBV7-8; cdr3_aa: CASRPGSYNEQFF; cdr3_nt: TGTGCCAGCAGGCCAGGGTCCTACAATGAGCAGTTCTTC
d_call: NA; cdr3_length: 14; clone_size: NA; j_call: TRBJ2-7; v_call: TRBV6-5; cdr3_aa: CASSAALPRYEQYF; cdr3_nt: TGTGCCAGCTCGGCGGCCCTACCTCGTTACGAGCAGTACTTC
d_call: TRBD1; cdr3_length: 15; clone_size: NA; j_call: TRBJ1-1; v_call: TRBV5-1; cdr3_aa: CASSSGDREGTEAFF; cdr3_nt: TGCGCCAGCAGCTCGGGTGACAGGGAAGGGACTGAAGCTTTCTTT